This T cell receptor beta chain was identified during a study of liver allograft versus peripheral blood T cells. About the study: In transplanted livers, T cell receptor repertoires were compared with those found in the recipients' peripheral blood. General study results and limits: Reported data describe T cell receptor repertoires within liver allografts as differing from those in peripheral blood.

This clonotype came up many times. Its antigen is undetermined. TCRdb used MiXCR to reprocess the reads, holding one entry per CDR3 protein. Counted here are some 10,000 distinct CDR3 sequences, about a fifth occurring once; the ten biggest clones make up about 1.8%. This CDR3 spans 16 amino acids. CDR1 and CDR2 from the germline V gene are MNHEY and SVGAGI. Trimming shortened V by 5 bases and J by 4 bases, and 21 bases separated the two germline ends. The rearrangement joins TRBV6-5 to TRBJ2-7; D tentatively fits TRBD1 or TRBD2 (5 bases each). This receptor was obtained from a human patient who had a liver transplant. Some T cells may be the graft donor's. The CDR3 region is CASSIAPGPVSYEQYF. The CDR3, as DNA: TGTGCCAGCAGTATTGCTCCGGGACCAGTGAGTTACGAGCAGTACTTC.